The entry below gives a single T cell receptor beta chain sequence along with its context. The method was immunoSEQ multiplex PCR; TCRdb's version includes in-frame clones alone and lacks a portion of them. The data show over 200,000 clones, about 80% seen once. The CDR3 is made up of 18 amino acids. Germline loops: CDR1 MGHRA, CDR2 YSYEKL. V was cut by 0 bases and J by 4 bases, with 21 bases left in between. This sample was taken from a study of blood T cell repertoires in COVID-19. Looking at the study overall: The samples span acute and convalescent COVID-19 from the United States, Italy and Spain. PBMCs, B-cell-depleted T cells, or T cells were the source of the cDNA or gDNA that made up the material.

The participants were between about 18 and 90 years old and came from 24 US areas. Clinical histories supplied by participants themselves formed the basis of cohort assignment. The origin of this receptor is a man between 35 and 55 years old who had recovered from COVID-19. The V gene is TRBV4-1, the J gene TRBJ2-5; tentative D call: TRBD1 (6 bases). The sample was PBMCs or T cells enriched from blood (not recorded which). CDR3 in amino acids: CASSQESAGDGVGETQYF. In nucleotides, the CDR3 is TGCGCCAGCAGCCAAGAATCGGCAGGGGACGGGGTAGGAGAGACCCAGTACTTC.